A selection of T cell receptor beta chains follows, all from one sample in a study of T-cell memory formation after mild COVID-19. Each CDR3 protein is one row after TCRdb ran MiXCR on the 5' RACE reads. The data contain 300,000 to 400,000 distinct CDR3 sequences, 12% to 15% of them seen just once; the ten biggest clones take up around a fifth. Material: PBMCs or a T cell subset sorted from them (not recorded which). These TCRs come from a man between 18 and 35 years old who had mild COVID-19 (a few samples of this study predate the infection). Cell type and time point are not known. Both conserved end residues are part of each CDR3. The D gene is left open where the match is weak. A row's size may be missing; if present it is once, few, many or a size class.

clone size: -
J gene: TRBJ2-3
V gene: TRBV5-1
D gene: TRBD2
CDR3 protein: CASSLGLAGVSTDTQYF
CDR3 DNA: TGCGCCAGCAGCTTGGGCCTAGCGGGGGTTAGCACAGATACGCAGTATTTT

clone size: few
J gene: TRBJ1-5
V gene: TRBV6-6
D gene: TRBD1
CDR3 protein: CASRGPTGNQPQHF
CDR3 DNA: TGTGCCAGCAGGGGGCCGACAGGGAACCAGCCCCAGCATTTT

clone size: -
J gene: TRBJ1-4
V gene: TRBV14
D gene: -
CDR3 protein: CVSSARGNEKLFF
CDR3 DNA: TGTGTCAGCAGCGCTAGGGGTAATGAAAAACTGTTTTTT

clone size: many
J gene: TRBJ2-1
V gene: TRBV12-3/TRBV12-4
D gene: TRBD1
CDR3 protein: CASSLSGTGAHEQFF
CDR3 DNA: TGTGCCAGCAGTTTAAGTGGGACAGGCGCCCATGAGCAGTTCTTC

clone size: -
J gene: TRBJ1-1
V gene: TRBV5-1
D gene: -
CDR3 protein: CASNPRGGDTEAFF
CDR3 DNA: TGCGCCAGCAACCCAAGGGGAGGTGACACTGAAGCTTTCTTT

clone size: few
J gene: TRBJ1-1
V gene: TRBV11-2
D gene: -
CDR3 protein: CASSFRDPFSAEAFF
CDR3 DNA: TGTGCCAGCAGCTTCCGTGACCCCTTTTCGGCTGAAGCTTTCTTT

clone size: many
J gene: TRBJ2-6
V gene: TRBV5-5
D gene: TRBD1
CDR3 protein: CASSPGQGALSGANVLTF
CDR3 DNA: TGTGCCAGCAGCCCGGGACAGGGCGCCCTCTCTGGGGCCAACGTCCTGACTTTC

clone size: -
J gene: TRBJ1-6
V gene: TRBV9
D gene: -
CDR3 protein: CARAVKQSSYNSPLHF
CDR3 DNA: TGTGCCAGAGCAGTGAAACAGAGCTCCTATAATTCACCCCTCCACTTT

clone size: -
J gene: TRBJ1-1
V gene: TRBV7-9
D gene: -
CDR3 protein: CASGSNTEAFF
CDR3 DNA: TGTGCCAGCGGATCGAACACTGAAGCTTTCTTT

clone size: few
J gene: TRBJ1-4
V gene: TRBV2
D gene: -
CDR3 protein: CASSDMGATNEKLFF
CDR3 DNA: TGTGCCAGCAGTGATATGGGGGCCACTAATGAAAAACTGTTTTTT

clone size: -
J gene: TRBJ2-3
V gene: TRBV5-5
D gene: -
CDR3 protein: CASSLGKGRRADTQYF
CDR3 DNA: TGTGCCAGCAGCTTGGGGAAGGGGCGAAGGGCAGATACGCAGTATTTT

clone size: few
J gene: TRBJ2-2
V gene: TRBV6-2/TRBV6-3
D gene: TRBD1
CDR3 protein: CASLIPGQGATGELFF
CDR3 DNA: TGTGCCAGCCTTATTCCGGGACAGGGGGCGACCGGGGAGCTGTTTTTT

clone size: few
J gene: TRBJ2-1
V gene: TRBV10-3
D gene: -
CDR3 protein: CAISTAEVAAYNEQFF
CDR3 DNA: TGTGCCATCAGTACCGCCGAAGTGGCCGCCTACAATGAGCAGTTCTTC

clone size: -
J gene: TRBJ1-2
V gene: TRBV5-1
D gene: -
CDR3 protein: CASSLESGVGGYTF
CDR3 DNA: TGCGCCAGCAGCTTGGAGTCGGGGGTAGGTGGCTACACCTTC

clone size: many
J gene: TRBJ2-5
V gene: TRBV5-1
D gene: -
CDR3 protein: CASSFPLARETQYF
CDR3 DNA: TGCGCCAGCAGCTTTCCACTAGCCAGAGAGACCCAGTACTTC

clone size: many
J gene: TRBJ2-5
V gene: TRBV12-3/TRBV12-4
D gene: -
CDR3 protein: CASSLGYQETQYF
CDR3 DNA: TGTGCCAGCAGTTTAGGGTACCAAGAGACCCAGTACTTC

clone size: -
J gene: TRBJ1-5
V gene: TRBV4-2
D gene: -
CDR3 protein: CASSQDNREGQPQHF
CDR3 DNA: TGTGCCAGCAGCCAAGATAACAGGGAAGGTCAGCCCCAGCATTTT

clone size: few
J gene: TRBJ1-4
V gene: TRBV20-1
D gene: TRBD1
CDR3 protein: CSARGQGRPDEKLFF
CDR3 DNA: TGCAGTGCTAGAGGACAGGGACGTCCTGATGAAAAACTGTTTTTT

clone size: -
J gene: TRBJ2-6
V gene: TRBV7-6
D gene: -
CDR3 protein: CASSLRQGANVLTF
CDR3 DNA: TGTGCCAGCAGCTTAAGACAGGGGGCCAACGTCCTGACTTTC

clone size: few
J gene: TRBJ1-2
V gene: TRBV4-3
D gene: -
CDR3 protein: CASSFRVQGYGYTF
CDR3 DNA: TGCGCCAGCAGTTTCAGGGTGCAGGGCTATGGCTACACCTTC

clone size: -
J gene: TRBJ2-4
V gene: TRBV15
D gene: TRBD1
CDR3 protein: CATSRQDRVKNIQYF
CDR3 DNA: TGTGCCACCAGCAGGCAAGACAGGGTAAAAAACATTCAGTACTTC

clone size: few
J gene: TRBJ2-1
V gene: TRBV5-1
D gene: TRBD1
CDR3 protein: CASSGDRGPGEQFF
CDR3 DNA: TGCGCCAGCAGCGGGGACAGGGGGCCGGGTGAGCAGTTCTTC

clone size: -
J gene: TRBJ1-2
V gene: TRBV6-1
D gene: TRBD1
CDR3 protein: CASSERWDSYGYTF
CDR3 DNA: TGTGCCAGCAGTGAAAGGTGGGACAGCTATGGCTACACCTTC

clone size: -
J gene: TRBJ2-1
V gene: TRBV4-3
D gene: -
CDR3 protein: CASSQDRGGRSYNEQFF
CDR3 DNA: TGCGCCAGCAGCCAAGATAGGGGGGGCCGGTCCTACAATGAGCAGTTCTTC